Listed below are T cell receptor beta chains from one sample, sequenced in a study of T-cell reconstitution after alpha-beta-depleted transplantation in children. TCRdb redid the calling of the PCR reads with MiXCR, one entry per CDR3 protein. This table has 120,000 or so distinct CDR3 sequences, approximately 10% appearing once. The material sequenced was PBMCs from the stem cell graft donor, taken from the stem cell graft. These receptors were collected from a human donor who donated a stem cell graft to a child with acute lymphoblastic leukemia. Both conserved end residues are part of each CDR3. A D gene is named only where the DNA matches it firmly. Clone size appears in some rows only: once, few, many, or a class for an expanded clone.

D gene	J gene	clone size	V gene	CDR3 protein	CDR3 DNA
.	TRBJ2-3	.	TRBV9	CASVKGPGRPFDTQYF	TGTGCCAGCGTAAAGGGGCCGGGGCGACCTTTTGATACGCAGTATTTT
TRBD1	TRBJ2-3	many	TRBV7-9	CASSWDTGGLDTDTQYF	TGTGCCAGCAGCTGGGATACAGGGGGGTTGGACACAGATACGCAGTATTTT
.	TRBJ2-7	many	TRBV12-3/TRBV12-4	CASSPRQDSYEQYF	TGTGCCAGCAGCCCCCGACAGGACTCCTACGAGCAGTACTTC
.	TRBJ1-3	many	TRBV6-2/TRBV6-3	CASSYRVDSGNTIYF	TGTGCCAGCAGTTACCGGGTCGACTCTGGAAACACCATATATTTT
.	TRBJ1-5	.	TRBV10-3	CAISEGGVRDSGGNQPQHF	TGTGCCATCAGTGAAGGAGGGGTTCGGGACTCCGGGGGCAATCAGCCCCAGCATTTT
TRBD1	TRBJ2-5	many	TRBV5-1	CASSIQGDPTQETQYF	TGCGCCAGCAGCATACAGGGGGATCCGACCCAAGAGACCCAGTACTTC
TRBD2	TRBJ2-3	many	TRBV9	CASSLNAGTSGRDTQYF	TGTGCCAGCAGCCTCAACGCCGGGACTAGCGGCAGAGATACGCAGTATTTT
TRBD1	TRBJ1-3	many	TRBV11-2	CASSWTGPGNTIYF	TGTGCCAGCAGCTGGACAGGGCCTGGAAACACCATATATTTT
.	TRBJ2-6	many	TRBV7-9	CASSLIRSGANVLTF	TGTGCCAGCAGCTTAATCCGGTCTGGGGCCAACGTCCTGACTTTC
.	TRBJ2-2	.	TRBV12-3/TRBV12-4	CASSLQQGGRTTGELFF	TGTGCCAGCAGCCTGCAACAGGGAGGAAGAACAACCGGGGAGCTGTTTTTT